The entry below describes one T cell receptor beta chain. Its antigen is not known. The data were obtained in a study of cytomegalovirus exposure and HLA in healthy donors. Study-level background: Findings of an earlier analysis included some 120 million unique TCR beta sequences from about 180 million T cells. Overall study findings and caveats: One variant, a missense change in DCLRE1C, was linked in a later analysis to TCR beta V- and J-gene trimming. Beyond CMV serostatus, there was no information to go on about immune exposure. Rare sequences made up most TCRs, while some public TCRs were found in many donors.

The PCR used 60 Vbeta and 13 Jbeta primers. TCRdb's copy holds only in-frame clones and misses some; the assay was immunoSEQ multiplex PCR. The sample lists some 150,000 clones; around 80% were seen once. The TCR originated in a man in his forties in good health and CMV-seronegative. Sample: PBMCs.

CDR3 region: CASSQELKIPDRVAGYTF. The CDR3 nucleotides are TGCGCCAGCAGCCAAGAATTAAAAATACCGGACAGGGTGGCAGGCTACACCTTC. The rearrangement uses TRBV4-3 and TRBJ1-2; TRBD1 agrees at 8 bases. The V gene's germline CDR1 is LGHNA and CDR2 YSLEER. V lost 0 bases, J lost 8 bases, and 17 bases stayed unmatched. The CDR3 runs 18 residues.